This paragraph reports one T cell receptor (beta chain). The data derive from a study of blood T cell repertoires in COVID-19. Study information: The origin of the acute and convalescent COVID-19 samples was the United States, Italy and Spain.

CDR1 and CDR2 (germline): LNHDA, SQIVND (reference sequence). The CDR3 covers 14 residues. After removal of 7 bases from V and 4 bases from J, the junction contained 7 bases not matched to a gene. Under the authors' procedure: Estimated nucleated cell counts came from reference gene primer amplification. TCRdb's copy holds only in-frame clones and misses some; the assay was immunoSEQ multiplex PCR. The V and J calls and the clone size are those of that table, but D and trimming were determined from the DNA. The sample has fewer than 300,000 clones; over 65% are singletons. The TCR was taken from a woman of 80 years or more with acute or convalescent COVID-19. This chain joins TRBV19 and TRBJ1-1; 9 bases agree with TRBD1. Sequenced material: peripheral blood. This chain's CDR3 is CASKPGQGRTEAFF. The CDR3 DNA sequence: TGTGCCAGTAAACCGGGACAGGGTCGCACTGAAGCTTTCTTT.